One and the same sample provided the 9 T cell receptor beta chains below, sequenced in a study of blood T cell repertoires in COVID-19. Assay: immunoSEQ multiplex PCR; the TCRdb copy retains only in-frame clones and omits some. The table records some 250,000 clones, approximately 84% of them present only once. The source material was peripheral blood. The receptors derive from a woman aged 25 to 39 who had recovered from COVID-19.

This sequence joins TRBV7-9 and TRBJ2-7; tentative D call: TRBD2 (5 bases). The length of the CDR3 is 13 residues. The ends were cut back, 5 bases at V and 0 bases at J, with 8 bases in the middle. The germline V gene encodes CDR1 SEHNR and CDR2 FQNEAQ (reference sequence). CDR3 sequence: CASSPEGSYEQYF. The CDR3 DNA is TGTGCCAGCAGCCCCGAGGGCTCCTACGAGCAGTACTTC.

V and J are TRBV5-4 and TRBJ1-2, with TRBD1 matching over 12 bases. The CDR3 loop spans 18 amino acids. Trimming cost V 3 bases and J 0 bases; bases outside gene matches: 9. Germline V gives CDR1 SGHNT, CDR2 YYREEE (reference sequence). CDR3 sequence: CASSSPPGQGAANYGYTF. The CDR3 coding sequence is TGTGCCAGCAGCTCACCTCCGGGACAGGGGGCGGCTAACTATGGCTACACCTTC. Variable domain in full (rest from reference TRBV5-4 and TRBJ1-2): ETGVTQSPTHLIKTRGQQVTLRCSSQSGHNTVSWYQQALGQGPQFIFQYYREEENGRGNFPPRFSGLQFPNYSSELNVNALELDDSALYLCASSSPPGQGAANYGYTFGSGTRLTVV.

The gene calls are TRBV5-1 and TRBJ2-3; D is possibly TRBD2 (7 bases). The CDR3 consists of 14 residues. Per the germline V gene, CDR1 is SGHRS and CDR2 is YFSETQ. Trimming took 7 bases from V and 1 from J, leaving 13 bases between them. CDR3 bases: TGCGCCAGCGAGAAAGGGGGGGGCACAGATACGCAGTATTTT. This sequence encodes CASEKGGGTDTQYF.

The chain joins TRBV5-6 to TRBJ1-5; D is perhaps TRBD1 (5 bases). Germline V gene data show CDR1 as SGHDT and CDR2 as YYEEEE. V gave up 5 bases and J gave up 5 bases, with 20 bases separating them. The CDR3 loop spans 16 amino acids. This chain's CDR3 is CASSIAGREGYQPQHF. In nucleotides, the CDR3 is TGTGCCAGCAGTATTGCAGGGCGTGAAGGCTATCAGCCCCAGCATTTT.

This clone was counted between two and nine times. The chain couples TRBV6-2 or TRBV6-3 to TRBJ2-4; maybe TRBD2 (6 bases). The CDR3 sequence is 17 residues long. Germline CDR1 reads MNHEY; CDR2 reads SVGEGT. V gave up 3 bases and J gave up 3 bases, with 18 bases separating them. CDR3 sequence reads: CASSYGGVGGVKNIQYF. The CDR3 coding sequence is TGTGCCAGCAGTTATGGTGGGGTTGGAGGGGTCAAAAACATTCAGTACTTC.

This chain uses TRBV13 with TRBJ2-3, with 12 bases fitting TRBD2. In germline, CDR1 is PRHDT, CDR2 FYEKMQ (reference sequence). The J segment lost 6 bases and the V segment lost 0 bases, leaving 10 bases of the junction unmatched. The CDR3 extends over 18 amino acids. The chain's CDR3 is CASSLGPASGGATDTQYF. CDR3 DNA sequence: TGTGCCAGCAGCTTAGGCCCCGCTAGCGGGGGGGCCACGGATACGCAGTATTTT.

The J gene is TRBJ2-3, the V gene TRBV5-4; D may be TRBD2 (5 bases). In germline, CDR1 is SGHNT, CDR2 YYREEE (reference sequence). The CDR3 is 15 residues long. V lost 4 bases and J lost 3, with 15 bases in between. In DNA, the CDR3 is TGTGCCAGCAGCCTGGAGGCAGCGGATACAGATACGCAGTATTTT. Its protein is CASSLEAADTDTQYF.

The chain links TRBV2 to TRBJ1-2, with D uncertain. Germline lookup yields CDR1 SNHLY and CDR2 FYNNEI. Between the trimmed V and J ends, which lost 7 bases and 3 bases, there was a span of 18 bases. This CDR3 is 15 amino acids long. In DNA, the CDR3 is TGTGCCAGCACTCAGCCCGGAGGGAGGGACTATGGCTACACCTTC. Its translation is CASTQPGGRDYGYTF.

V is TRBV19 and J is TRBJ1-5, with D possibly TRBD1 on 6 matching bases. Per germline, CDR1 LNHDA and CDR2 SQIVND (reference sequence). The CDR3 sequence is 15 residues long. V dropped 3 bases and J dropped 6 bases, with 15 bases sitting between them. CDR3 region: CASSIGPRGIQPQHF. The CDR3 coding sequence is TGTGCCAGTAGTATCGGTCCCAGGGGCATTCAGCCCCAGCATTTT.